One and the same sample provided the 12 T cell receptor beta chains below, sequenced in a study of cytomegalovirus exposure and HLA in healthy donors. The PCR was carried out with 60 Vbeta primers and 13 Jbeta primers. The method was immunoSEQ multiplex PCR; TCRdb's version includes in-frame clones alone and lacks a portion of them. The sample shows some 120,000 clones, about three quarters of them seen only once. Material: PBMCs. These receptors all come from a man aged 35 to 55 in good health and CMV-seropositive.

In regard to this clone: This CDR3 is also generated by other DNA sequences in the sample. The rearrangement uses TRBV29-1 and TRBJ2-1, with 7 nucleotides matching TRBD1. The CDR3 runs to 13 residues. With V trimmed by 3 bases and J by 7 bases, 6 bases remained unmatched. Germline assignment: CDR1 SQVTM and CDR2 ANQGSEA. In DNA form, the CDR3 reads TGCAGCGTTGAGGTCGCAGGGGGAAATGAGCAGTTCTTC. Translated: CSVEVAGGNEQFF.

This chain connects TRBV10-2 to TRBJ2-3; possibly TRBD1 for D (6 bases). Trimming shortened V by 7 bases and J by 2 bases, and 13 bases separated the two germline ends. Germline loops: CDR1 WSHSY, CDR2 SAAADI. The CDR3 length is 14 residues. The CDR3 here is CASISGVDTDTQYF. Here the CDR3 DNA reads TGCGCCAGCATTTCAGGGGTAGACACAGATACGCAGTATTTT.

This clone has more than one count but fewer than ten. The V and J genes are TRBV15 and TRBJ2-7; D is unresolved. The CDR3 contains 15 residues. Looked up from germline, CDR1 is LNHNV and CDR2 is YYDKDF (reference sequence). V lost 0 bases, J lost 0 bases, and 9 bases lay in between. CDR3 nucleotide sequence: TGTGCCACCAGCAGAGAGGCCGTCAGCTCCTACGAGCAGTACTTC. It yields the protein CATSREAVSSYEQYF.

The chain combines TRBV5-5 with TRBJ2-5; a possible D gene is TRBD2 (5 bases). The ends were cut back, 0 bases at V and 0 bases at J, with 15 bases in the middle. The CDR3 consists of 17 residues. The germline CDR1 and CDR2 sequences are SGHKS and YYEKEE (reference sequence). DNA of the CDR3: TGTGCCAGCAGCTTGGGGGAGTCTCCCAGGTACCAAGAGACCCAGTACTTC. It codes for CASSLGESPRYQETQYF.

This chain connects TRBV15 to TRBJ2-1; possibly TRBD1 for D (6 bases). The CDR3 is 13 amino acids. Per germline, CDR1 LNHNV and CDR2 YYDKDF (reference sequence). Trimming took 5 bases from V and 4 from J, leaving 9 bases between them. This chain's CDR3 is CATSGTPYNEQFF. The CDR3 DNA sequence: TGTGCCACCAGCGGGACACCATACAATGAGCAGTTCTTC.

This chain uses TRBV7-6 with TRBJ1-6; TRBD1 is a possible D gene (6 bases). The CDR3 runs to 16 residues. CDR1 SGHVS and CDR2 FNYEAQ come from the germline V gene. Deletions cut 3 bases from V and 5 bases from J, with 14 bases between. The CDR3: CASSFGQRSNNSPLHF. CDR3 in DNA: TGTGCCAGCAGCTTCGGACAGCGCTCAAATAATTCACCCCTCCACTTT.

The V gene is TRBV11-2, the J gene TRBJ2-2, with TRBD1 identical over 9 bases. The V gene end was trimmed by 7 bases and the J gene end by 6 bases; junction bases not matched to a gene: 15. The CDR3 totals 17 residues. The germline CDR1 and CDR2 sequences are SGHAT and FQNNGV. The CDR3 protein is CASKHLYRGRVAGELFF. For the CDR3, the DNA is TGTGCCAGCAAACACCTTTACAGGGGGCGCGTAGCCGGGGAGCTGTTTTTT.

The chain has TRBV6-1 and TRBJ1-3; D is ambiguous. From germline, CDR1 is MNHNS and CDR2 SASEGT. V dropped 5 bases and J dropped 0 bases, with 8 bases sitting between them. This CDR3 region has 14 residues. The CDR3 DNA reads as TGTGCCAGCAGTCAGGTATTCTCTGGAAACACCATATATTTT. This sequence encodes CASSQVFSGNTIYF.

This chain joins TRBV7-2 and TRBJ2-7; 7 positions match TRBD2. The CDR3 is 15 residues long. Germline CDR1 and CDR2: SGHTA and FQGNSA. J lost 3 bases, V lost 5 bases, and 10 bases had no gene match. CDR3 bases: TGTGCCAGCAGCCCCCACCCAGGGAGGGACTACGAGCAGTACTTC. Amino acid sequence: CASSPHPGRDYEQYF.

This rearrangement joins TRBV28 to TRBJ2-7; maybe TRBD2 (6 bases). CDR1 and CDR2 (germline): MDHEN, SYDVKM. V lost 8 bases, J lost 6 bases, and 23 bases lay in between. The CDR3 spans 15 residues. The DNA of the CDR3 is TGTGCCAGCCTTAGCTTCTACGGGAGAACCGCCGAGCAGTACTTC. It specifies CASLSFYGRTAEQYF. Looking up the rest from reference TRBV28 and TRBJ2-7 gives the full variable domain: DVKVTQSSRYLVKRTGEKVFLECVQDMDHENMFWYRQDPGLGLRLIYFSYDVKMKEKGDIPEGYSVSREKKERFSLILESASTNQTSMYLCASLSFYGRTAEQYFGPGTRLTVT.

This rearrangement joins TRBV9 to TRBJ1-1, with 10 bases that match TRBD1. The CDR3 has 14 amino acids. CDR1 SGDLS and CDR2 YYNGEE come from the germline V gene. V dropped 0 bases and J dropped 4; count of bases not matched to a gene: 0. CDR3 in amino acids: CASSVGTGGTEAFF. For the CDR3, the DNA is TGTGCCAGCAGCGTAGGGACAGGGGGCACTGAAGCTTTCTTT.

The chain's CDR3 is CASSMGYPGGRQPSSTDTQYF. The CDR3 DNA is TGTGCCAGTAGTATGGGCTATCCGGGGGGGCGGCAACCCAGTAGCACAGATACGCAGTATTTT. This sequence joins TRBV19 and TRBJ2-3; 8 nucleotides agree with TRBD2. This CDR3 has 21 amino acids. From germline, CDR1 is LNHDA and CDR2 SQIVND (reference sequence). The trim removed 3 bases at V and 0 bases at J, leaving 20 bases unmatched.